This T cell receptor (beta chain) originates from a study of shared clonotypes between healthy human individuals. Sequenced by immunoSEQ multiplex PCR; TCRdb stores in-frame clones only, minus some. The sample contains some 2,000,000 clones, 85% to 95% of which appear only once. V was shortened by 2 bases and J by 4 bases, with 21 bases between the two germline ends. The CDR3 length is 19 residues. Germline loops: CDR1 SEHNR, CDR2 FQNEAQ (reference sequence). This receptor was taken from a man between 18 and 35 years old in good health. The V gene is TRBV7-9, the J gene TRBJ2-6, with D tentatively TRBD1 or TRBD2 (5 bases each). Material: naive CD4+ T cells sorted from blood. Stated subset: CD45RA+ positively selected. The CDR3 DNA is TGTGCCAGCAGCTTACTCCATTCGGGACCCTCGGGGGGGGCCAACGTCCTGACTTTC. This gives the protein CASSLLHSGPSGGANVLTF.